The 19 T cell receptor beta chains below all came from one sample that was sequenced in a study of blood T cell repertoires in COVID-19. Here immunoSEQ multiplex PCR was the method, and the copy in TCRdb shows in-frame clones only, minus some. The sample has about 260,000 clones, approximately 80% seen once. The sample was peripheral blood. The receptor source for this set is a woman aged 80 or over with acute or convalescent COVID-19.

The chain recombines TRBV7-2 with TRBJ2-2, with TRBD2 identical over 8 bases. This CDR3 has 16 amino acids. Germline V gives CDR1 SGHTA, CDR2 FQGNSA. The V gene end was trimmed by 5 bases and the J gene end by 3 bases; junction bases not matched to a gene: 8. CDR3 DNA: TGTGCCAGCAGCCAGAGATCGGGAGGGTACACCGGGGAGCTGTTTTTT. Amino acid sequence: CASSQRSGGYTGELFF.

In DNA, the CDR3 is TGTGCCAGTAGTTTTAGGCCGGGACAGGGTTTGGATACGCAGTATTTT. Protein product: CASSFRPGQGLDTQYF. The chain uses TRBV19 and TRBJ2-3; 9 bases map to TRBD1. In germline, CDR1 is LNHDA, CDR2 SQIVND (reference sequence). This CDR3 is 16 amino acids long. J lost 6 bases, V lost 5 bases, and 12 bases had no gene match.

V and J are TRBV4-3 and TRBJ1-2, with 7 bases fitting TRBD1. This CDR3 is built from 16 residues. Germline lookup yields CDR1 LGHNA and CDR2 YSLEER. V trimming: 0 bases; J trimming: 5 bases; junction bases outside the gene matches: 9. The CDR3 is CASSQDLHRGTYGYTF. DNA for the CDR3: TGCGCCAGCAGCCAAGATTTGCACAGGGGTACATATGGCTACACCTTC.

The chain couples TRBV7-2 to TRBJ2-4, with 8 positions matching TRBD1. V shed 0 bases, J shed 11 bases, and the junction held 3 bases outside the gene matches. Germline V lookup: CDR1 SGHTA, CDR2 FQGNSA. CDR3 length equals 13 residues. CDR3 region: CASSLATGELQYF. In DNA form, the CDR3 reads TGTGCCAGCAGCTTAGCGACAGGGGAACTTCAGTACTTC.

The gene calls are TRBV3-1 (or the pseudogene TRBV3-2) and TRBJ2-7, with 10 bases aligning to TRBD2. The CDR3 is 14 residues long. With V trimmed by 4 bases and J by 1 base, 1 base remained unmatched. Germline CDR1 LGHDT, CDR2 YNNKEL (reference sequence). This chain's CDR3 is CASSLSGGSYEQYF. Written as DNA, the CDR3 is TGTGCCAGCAGCCTTAGCGGGGGGTCCTACGAGCAGTACTTC.

The chain employs TRBV5-1 and TRBJ1-6; weak D call: TRBD1 (6 bases). The CDR3 extends over 17 amino acids. The germline CDR1 and CDR2 sequences are SGHRS and YFSETQ. V was cut by 4 bases and J by 0 bases, with 14 bases left in between. This CDR3 reads CASSADRTISYNSPLHF. For the CDR3, the DNA is TGCGCCAGCAGCGCGGACAGAACGATCTCCTATAATTCACCCCTCCACTTT.

This clone showed up just a few times. The CDR3 sequence: CASSLLGIVEAGELFF. CDR3 in DNA: TGTGCCAGCAGCTTACTGGGTATAGTGGAGGCCGGGGAGCTGTTTTTT. The chain combines TRBV7-3 with TRBJ2-2, with TRBD2 as a possible D gene (5 bases). V was clipped by 2 bases and J by 6 bases, with 16 bases between them. From germline, CDR1 is SGHTA and CDR2 FQGTGA. This CDR3 is built from 16 residues.

This rearrangement joins TRBV2 to TRBJ1-1; weak D call: TRBD1 (5 bases). This CDR3 is built from 16 residues. Germline assignment: CDR1 SNHLY and CDR2 FYNNEI. V was shortened by 8 bases and J by 1 base, with 20 bases between the two germline ends. The CDR3 DNA follows: TGTGCCAGCTCTCCCCCGCGGGGGGTGGGGAACACTGAAGCTTTCTTT. Amino acids: CASSPPRGVGNTEAFF.

A few counts support this clone. The chain has TRBV2 and TRBJ1-2, with 7 bases aligning to TRBD1. V was pared by 7 bases and J by 7 bases, with 9 bases of the junction left unmatched. Germline loops: CDR1 SNHLY, CDR2 FYNNEI. The CDR3 consists of 13 residues. The CDR3 spells CASILSDRAGYTF. CDR3 coding DNA: TGTGCCAGCATATTGTCCGACAGGGCTGGCTACACCTTC.

This chain links TRBV7-2 with TRBJ2-5; the D gene is possibly TRBD2 (5 bases). The CDR3 contains 14 residues. The V gene's germline CDR1 is SGHTA and CDR2 FQGNSA. Trimming shortened V by 3 bases and J by 1 base, and 9 bases separated the two germline ends. The CDR3 reads CASSFVGIQETQYF. The CDR3 coding sequence is TGTGCCAGCAGCTTCGTCGGGATCCAAGAGACCCAGTACTTC.

The CDR3 DNA reads TGTGCCAGCAGCTTCCAAGCTACGAATTCACCCCTCCACTTT. Translation: CASSFQATNSPLHF. This rearrangement joins TRBV7-9 to TRBJ1-6; D is uncertain. CDR3 length: 14 residues. Germline V gene sequence: CDR1 SEHNR, CDR2 FQNEAQ (reference sequence). With 3 bases removed from V and 7 bases from J, the gap between germline ends came to 10 bases.

This chain links TRBV2 with TRBJ2-3; possible D gene TRBD2, 5 bases. V was cut by 6 bases and J by 4 bases, with 17 bases left in between. This CDR3 contains 15 residues. Germline CDR1 SNHLY, CDR2 FYNNEI. The CDR3 is CASRVTRNPADTQYF. For the CDR3, the DNA is TGTGCCAGCAGGGTCACTAGAAACCCCGCAGATACGCAGTATTTT.

The chain is built from TRBV5-8 and TRBJ2-7; possibly TRBD2 for D (5 bases). V lost 3 bases to trimming and J lost 2 bases, with 15 bases between them. Germline-derived CDR1 and CDR2 are SGHTS and YDEGEE. The CDR3 consists of 15 residues. The CDR3 sequence: CASSSDGSSTYEQYF. The CDR3 nucleotides are TGTGCCAGCAGCTCCGATGGGAGCAGCACCTACGAGCAGTACTTC.

The chain links TRBV19 to TRBJ2-1, with 10 bases aligning to TRBD1. The germline gives CDR1 LNHDA, CDR2 SQIVND (reference sequence). V lost 7 bases and J lost 7; bases outside the gene matches: 7. This CDR3 has 14 amino acids. CDR3 nucleotides: TGTGCCAGTAAACGACAGGGGGCTTCTAATGAGCAGTTCTTC. This sequence encodes CASKRQGASNEQFF. The whole variable domain, remainder taken from reference TRBV19 and TRBJ2-1, is DGGITQSPKYLFRKEGQNVTLSCEQNLNHDAMYWYRQDPGQGLRLIYYSQIVNDFQKGDIAEGYSVSREKKESFPLTVTSAQKNPTAFYLCASKRQGASNEQFFGPGTRLTVL.

This sequence joins TRBV28 and TRBJ1-1; tentatively, D is TRBD1 (5 bases). The CDR3 is 15 residues long. Germline V gene lookup returns CDR1 MDHEN and CDR2 SYDVKM. The V end was cut by 1 base, the J end by 11 bases, with 20 bases between. The CDR3 region is CASSLSFEEDGGAFF. CDR3 coding DNA: TGTGCCAGCAGTTTATCCTTCGAGGAGGATGGGGGGGCTTTCTTT.

V usage is TRBV5-4 and J usage is TRBJ1-4, with D hard to call. CDR3 length: 15 residues. Trimming stripped 0 bases from V and 0 bases from J, with 6 bases between. Germline V gene sequence: CDR1 SGHNT, CDR2 YYREEE (reference sequence). The CDR3 loop is CASSLGGATNEKLFF. Written as DNA, the CDR3 is TGTGCCAGCAGCTTGGGGGGAGCAACTAATGAAAAACTGTTTTTT.

The chain couples TRBV27 to TRBJ2-1; 10 bases match TRBD1. Germline CDR1 MNHEY, CDR2 SMNVEV (reference sequence). The CDR3 runs to 13 residues. The ends lost 8 bases at V and 6 bases at J; junction bases unmatched: 4. CDR3: CASRRDRGNEQFF. The CDR3, as DNA: TGTGCCAGCCGCCGGGACAGGGGCAATGAGCAGTTCTTC.

The gene calls are TRBV6-4 and TRBJ2-3; maybe TRBD2 (7 bases). The CDR3 covers 16 residues. Germline CDR1 reads MRHNA; CDR2 reads SNTAGT. V lost 0 bases to trimming and J lost 1 base, with 11 bases between them. The CDR3 here is CASSDSRGGGTDTQYF. Here the CDR3 DNA reads TGTGCCAGCAGTGACTCTAGGGGGGGAGGCACAGATACGCAGTATTTT.

This chain connects TRBV7-2 to TRBJ2-5; 8 bases line up with TRBD1. CDR3 length: 16 amino acids. Per the germline V gene, CDR1 is SGHTA and CDR2 is FQGNSA. Unmatched junction bases numbered 9, after V lost 5 bases and J lost 1 base. CDR3 sequence (DNA): TGTGCCAGCAGCCTGGGGCCTACAGGGGGCCAAGAGACCCAGTACTTC. Protein: CASSLGPTGGQETQYF.